These 20 T cell receptor beta chains originate from one sample sequenced in a study of CD8+ T cells in alopecia areata listed by TCRdb under 2018. The method behind the library was the immunoSEQ multiplex PCR assay. RNA was extracted from all samples and reverse transcribed into cDNA as template for TCR sequencing. TCRdb obtained this table from immuneACCESS and retained in-frame rearrangements with V and J assigned. These tables miss some clones; where compared with another copy, unresolved V genes account for less than half of the shortfall, and the remainder is unexplained. The sample includes approximately 150,000 clones, with approximately 65% observed a single time. 35% to 40% of the sample comes from the top ten. Sequencing used CD8+ T cells sorted from blood. Receptor source: a human donor in good health.

The J gene is TRBJ2-2, the V gene TRBV13, with a weak D call TRBD2 (6 bases). The germline V gene has CDR1 PRHDT and CDR2 FYEKMQ (reference sequence). The CDR3 length is 16 residues. V was shortened by 6 bases and J by 2 bases, with 16 bases between the two germline ends. The CDR3 coding sequence is TGTGCCAGCAGTTCCCCGGAGGGCCTAAACACCGGGGAGCTGTTTTTT. It codes for CASSSPEGLNTGELFF.

This chain uses TRBV29-1 with TRBJ2-3; 8 bases are shared with TRBD1. This CDR3 comprises 13 residues. J was trimmed by 5 bases and V by 3 bases; bases with no gene match: 4. Germline CDR1 SQVTM, CDR2 ANQGSEA. The CDR3: CSVDWTGLDTQYF. The CDR3 DNA reads TGCAGCGTTGATTGGACAGGGTTAGATACGCAGTATTTT.

The rearrangement joins TRBV29-1 to TRBJ2-1; D is ambiguous. In germline, CDR1 is SQVTM, CDR2 ANQGSEA. The CDR3 consists of 13 residues. The V end was cut by 7 bases, the J end by 8 bases, with 18 bases between. The CDR3 is CSAEDASSHEQFF. The CDR3 nucleotides are TGCAGCGCCGAGGACGCGAGCTCGCATGAGCAGTTCTTC.

This chain links TRBV19 with TRBJ2-5; either TRBD1 or TRBD2 may fit D (5 bases each). The CDR3 totals 17 residues. The germline V and J ends were trimmed by 6 bases and 0 bases, with 20 bases remaining between them. CDR1 and CDR2 (germline): LNHDA, SQIVND (reference sequence). The CDR3 nucleotides are TGTGCCAGTAGCCCTCGGCGAGGGACGGAGTACCAAGAGACCCAGTACTTC. It yields the protein CASSPRRGTEYQETQYF.

There are a few counts of this clone. The chain recombines TRBV30 with TRBJ1-5; 7 nucleotides match TRBD1. The germline V gene has CDR1 GTSNPN and CDR2 SVGIG (reference sequence). V shed 0 bases, J shed 4 bases, and the junction held 3 bases outside the gene matches. CDR3 length: 14 residues. CDR3 sequence: CAWSVPGGNQPQHF. CDR3 DNA: TGTGCCTGGAGTGTACCAGGGGGAAATCAGCCCCAGCATTTT.

V gene TRBV15 combines with J gene TRBJ1-1; D gene ambiguous. There are 14 residues in the CDR3. Germline-derived CDR1 and CDR2 are LNHNV and YYDKDF (reference sequence). V lost 0 bases, J lost 4 bases, and 9 bases lay in between. The CDR3 loop is CATSRDRAGTEAFF. In DNA, the CDR3 is TGTGCCACCAGCAGAGATAGGGCCGGCACTGAAGCTTTCTTT. The variable domain in full, completed from reference TRBV15 and TRBJ1-1, reads DAMVIQNPRYQVTQFGKPVTLSCSQTLNHNVMYWYQQKSSQAPKLLFHYYDKDFNNEADTPDNFQSRRPNTSFCFLDIRSPGLGDTAMYLCATSRDRAGTEAFFGQGTRLTVV.

V usage is TRBV27 and J usage is TRBJ2-1; possibly TRBD2 for D (5 bases). Per germline, CDR1 MNHEY and CDR2 SMNVEV (reference sequence). Trimming cost V 3 bases and J 7 bases, with 16 bases left between them. The length of the CDR3 is 15 residues. The DNA of the CDR3 is TGTGCCAGCAGTTTGGGAGTGGTCACAAGGAATGAGCAGTTCTTC. It codes for CASSLGVVTRNEQFF.

This chain connects TRBV4-1 to TRBJ1-5, with a weak D call TRBD1 (5 bases). CDR1 is MGHRA and CDR2 is YSYEKL in the germline V gene. The germline V and J ends were trimmed by 4 bases and 4 bases, with 11 bases remaining between them. The CDR3 has 14 amino acids. The CDR3 sequence is CASSPWGVNQPQHF. The CDR3 DNA reads TGCGCCAGCAGCCCCTGGGGGGTAAATCAGCCCCAGCATTTT.

CDR3 DNA sequence: TGTGCCAGCAGCTTAGCTAGCGGTAGCAACAATGAGCAGTTCTTC. Translating it yields CASSLASGSNNEQFF. J is TRBJ2-1 and V is TRBV13; 7 bases align to TRBD2. V shed 1 base and J 5 bases; nucleotides not matched to a gene: 5. Germline lookup yields CDR1 PRHDT and CDR2 FYEKMQ (reference sequence). The CDR3 spans 15 residues.

The chain has TRBV27 and TRBJ2-7; D is uncertain. The CDR3 is 14 residues long. In germline, CDR1 is MNHEY, CDR2 SMNVEV (reference sequence). The germline V and J ends were trimmed by 0 bases and 3 bases, with 9 bases remaining between them. In DNA, the CDR3 is TGTGCCAGCAGTTTATCAGCTAGTTTCTACGAGCAGTACTTC. Protein sequence: CASSLSASFYEQYF.

The CDR3 region is CASSGAATGELFF. For the CDR3, the DNA is TGTGCCAGCAGCGGAGCGGCCACCGGGGAGCTGTTTTTT. V gene TRBV6-5 combines with J gene TRBJ2-2; D perhaps matches TRBD2 (5 bases). The germline V gene has CDR1 MNHEY and CDR2 SVGAGI. V was clipped by 6 bases and J by 4 bases, with 9 bases between them. This CDR3 has 13 residues.

This clone was observed a few times. V gene TRBV13 combines with J gene TRBJ2-2, with D possibly being TRBD1 (6 bases). Trimming stripped 3 bases from V and 10 bases from J, with 9 bases between. This CDR3 has 12 residues. The V gene's germline CDR1 is PRHDT and CDR2 FYEKMQ (reference sequence). The CDR3 DNA is TGTGCCAGCAGCTTGGGACAAATGGAGCTGTTTTTT. Encoded protein: CASSLGQMELFF.

This clone was counted a single time. The gene calls are TRBV6-5 and TRBJ2-1; D unclear. From germline, CDR1 is MNHEY and CDR2 SVGAGI. Trimming removed 2 bases from V and 5 bases from J, with 16 bases in between. The CDR3 runs 16 residues. CDR3 amino acids: CASSYSEAALDNEQFF. Here the CDR3 DNA reads TGTGCCAGCAGTTACAGTGAGGCGGCCCTCGACAATGAGCAGTTCTTC.

The chain has TRBV6-5 and TRBJ1-2; D is possibly TRBD1 (6 bases). CDR1 and CDR2 from the germline V gene are MNHEY and SVGAGI. The ends were cut back, 5 bases at V and 0 bases at J, with 7 bases in the middle. The CDR3 totals 13 residues. The CDR3 spells CASSTGPNYGYTF. The CDR3 bases are TGTGCCAGCAGTACAGGGCCTAACTATGGCTACACCTTC.

The rearrangement joins TRBV5-6 to TRBJ2-7; D gene unclear. Germline CDR1 is SGHDT and CDR2 is YYEEEE. The V end was cut by 2 bases, the J end by 5 bases, with 11 bases between. This CDR3 is 13 amino acids long. In DNA, the CDR3 is TGTGCCAGCAGCTTACAAGGGATGCACGAGCAGTACTTC. It translates to CASSLQGMHEQYF.

This chain links TRBV2 with TRBJ2-7, with 9 bases that match TRBD1. Trimming took 8 bases from V and 0 from J; bases not matched to a gene: 8. Germline assignment: CDR1 SNHLY and CDR2 FYNNEI. This CDR3 has 15 amino acids. The CDR3 loop reads CASLIPGQGSYEQYF. CDR3 sequence (DNA): TGTGCCAGCCTAATTCCGGGACAGGGCTCCTACGAGCAGTACTTC.

The genes are TRBV6-6 and TRBJ2-5, with D hard to call. The CDR3 has 12 residues. Germline CDR1 is MNHNY and CDR2 is SVGAGI (reference sequence). V was clipped by 5 bases and J by 5 bases, with 9 bases between them. The CDR3 DNA sequence: TGTGCCAGCAGTGCCAGCACCGAGACCCAGTACTTC. This codes for CASSASTETQYF.

The chain recombines TRBV27 with TRBJ1-5; no definite D call. V was clipped by 2 bases and J by 7 bases, with 12 bases between them. Germline lookup yields CDR1 MNHEY and CDR2 SMNVEV (reference sequence). The CDR3 spans 14 residues. DNA of the CDR3: TGTGCCAGCAGTTTAGTCGGCGGCGGCCAGCCCCAGCATTTT. Translation gives CASSLVGGGQPQHF.

The J gene is TRBJ2-7, the V gene TRBV4-1, with TRBD1 as a possible D gene (5 bases). CDR1 is MGHRA, CDR2 YSYEKL, per germline. This CDR3 has 15 residues. V was shortened by 1 base and J by 4 bases, with 14 bases between the two germline ends. The CDR3 nucleotides are TGCGCCAGCAGCCAAGTGGGCAGGGAAGGGTACGAGCAGTACTTC. Protein: CASSQVGREGYEQYF.

The table lists this clone with a few counts. This chain joins TRBV29-1 and TRBJ1-2; possibly TRBD1 for D (5 bases). V was trimmed by 6 bases and J by 4 bases, leaving 18 bases between them. The germline gives CDR1 SQVTM, CDR2 ANQGSEA. This CDR3 has 14 residues. The CDR3 DNA follows: TGCAGCGTCGATAGTAGGGACGGGGTCTATGGCTACACCTTC. This gives the protein CSVDSRDGVYGYTF.